The 6 T cell receptor beta chains in this list originate from one sample, sequenced in a study of T cells after yellow fever vaccination. In TCRdb, the 5' RACE reads were re-called with MiXCR into one record per CDR3 protein. This table has just over 300,000 distinct CDR3 sequences, around 3.9% appearing once. This material consisted of PBMCs, taken on the day of the yellow fever booster vaccination. Receptor source: a man aged 18 to 30 who received the YFV17D yellow fever vaccine.

This clonotype appeared many times. The chain joins TRBV19 to TRBJ2-3; 10 bases line up with TRBD1. This CDR3 comprises 15 residues. The germline CDR1 and CDR2 sequences are LNHDA and SQIVND (reference sequence). With V trimmed by 1 base and J by 2 bases, 0 bases remained unmatched. CDR3 DNA sequence: TGTGCCAGTAGTATAGGACAGGGGGCCACAGATACGCAGTATTTT. This sequence encodes CASSIGQGATDTQYF.

This clonotype was picked up many times. In nucleotides, the CDR3 is TGCAGCGTTGAAAAGAGATTGGCCACTGAAGCTTTCTTT. Translated, it gives CSVEKRLATEAFF. J is TRBJ1-1 and V is TRBV29-1, with D hard to call. The CDR3 runs to 13 residues. The germline V and J ends were trimmed by 2 bases and 4 bases, with 11 bases remaining between them. The germline CDR1 and CDR2 sequences are SQVTM and ANQGSEA.

The gene calls are TRBV2 and TRBJ2-3; 14 bases agree with TRBD2. There are 15 residues in the CDR3. The V gene's germline CDR1 is SNHLY and CDR2 FYNNEI. V trimming: 7 bases; J trimming: 4 bases; junction bases outside the gene matches: 4. The CDR3 nucleotides are TGTGCCAGCAAGGGACTAGCGGGGGTAGCAGATACGCAGTATTTT. As protein: CASKGLAGVADTQYF.

There are many counts of this clonotype. This chain links TRBV12-3 or TRBV12-4 with TRBJ2-1; unclear D gene. The CDR3 is made up of 14 amino acids. V lost 1 base to trimming and J lost 9 bases, with 13 bases between them. The CDR3 protein is CASSLGLMESEQFF. In DNA, the CDR3 is TGTGCCAGCAGTTTAGGACTGATGGAAAGTGAGCAGTTCTTC.

The chain links TRBV23-1 to TRBJ2-3; 7 positions match TRBD1. Being an ORF, TRBV23-1 has a function that is uncertain. The V gene end was trimmed by 0 bases and the J gene end by 1 base; junction bases not matched to a gene: 4. The CDR3 is 16 residues long. CDR3 nucleotide sequence: TGCGCCAGCAGTCAATCGTGGCAGGGGGGCACAGATACGCAGTATTTT. Translation: CASSQSWQGGTDTQYF.

This clonotype was counted a few times. The V gene is TRBV7-2, the J gene TRBJ2-3; TRBD2 matches at 12 bases. This CDR3 is 17 amino acids long. CDR1 SGHTA and CDR2 FQGNSA come from the germline V gene. The ends lost 3 bases at V and 4 bases at J; junction bases unmatched: 8. The CDR3 protein is CASSFHVLAGGPDTQYF. CDR3 DNA: TGTGCCAGCAGCTTCCACGTACTAGCGGGGGGCCCAGATACGCAGTATTTT.